The source of this TCR beta chain is a study of blood T cell repertoires in COVID-19. About the study: Material from acute and convalescent COVID-19 was sourced from the United States, Italy and Spain. Sources were T cells, B-cell-depleted T cells, or PBMCs; the material itself was cDNA or gDNA.

Original handling: Estimation of nucleated cell counts was performed using reference gene primer amplification. Some clones are missing from TCRdb's copy, which holds only in-frame ones; the method was immunoSEQ multiplex PCR. That table supplies the V and J calls and clone size; D and trimming were determined from the DNA. The data hold approximately 60,000 clones, with approximately 93% observed a single time. J lost 0 bases, V lost 2 bases, and 13 bases had no gene match. CDR3 length equals 19 residues. The germline V gene encodes CDR1 MNHEY and CDR2 SMNVEV (reference sequence). The sample comprised peripheral blood. This receptor was taken from a man between 70 and 80 years old with active COVID-19. V usage is TRBV27 and J usage is TRBJ2-1; TRBD2 matches 7 bases. CDR3 region: CASSLRLAAKLGSYNEQFF. The CDR3 DNA reads TGTGCCAGCAGTTTACGGCTAGCGGCTAAACTTGGCTCCTACAATGAGCAGTTCTTC.